Only a few counts were recorded for the clone carrying this T cell receptor (beta chain). What it recognizes is unknown. Germline CDR1 MNHNS, CDR2 SASEGT. V lost 2 bases and J lost 8; bases outside the gene matches: 11. The CDR3 is 16 amino acids. This specimen comes from a study of identical twins. Study-level results: The models gave estimates that fell short of the out-of-frame TCR alpha sharing seen in monozygotic twins. Whereas memory repertoires showed no such difference, abundant cord blood beta clonotypes carried fewer insertions.

One entry per CDR3 protein, called by TCRdb with MiXCR from the 5' RACE reads. The sample yields 1.5 million to 2 million distinct CDR3 sequences, under 35% seen once. The sequence was collected from a newborn girl in good health. The chain joins TRBV6-1 to TRBJ1-2; 10 bases match TRBD1. Sequencing was done on a sample of cord blood. The DNA for the CDR3 is TGTGCCAGCAGTGAAAGGGGCTGGGACAGGGGTTCCGGCTACACCTTC. Its protein is CASSERGWDRGSGYTF.